The text below deals with one T cell receptor (beta chain). The entry originates in a study of blood T cell repertoires in COVID-19. Across the study: Samples of COVID-19 (acute and convalescent) were obtained from the United States, Italy and Spain. PBMCs, B-cell-depleted T cells, or T cells were the source of the cDNA or gDNA that made up the material.

Original methodology: Cell counts per sample came from amplifying reference gene primers. Profiling relied on immunoSEQ multiplex PCR, and the TCRdb table lists in-frame clones only, not all of them. V and J calls and clone size are given by that table; D and trimming were obtained from the DNA. The sample lists 100,000 to 150,000 clones; 87% were seen once. Germline V gives CDR1 LGHDT, CDR2 YNNKEL (reference sequence). Trimming left V 6 bases short and J 1 base short, with 12 bases between. The CDR3 has 15 amino acids. The receptor's source is a man aged 45-60 years with active COVID-19. The V gene is TRBV3-1 (or the pseudogene TRBV3-2), the J gene TRBJ2-2; no clear D gene. Material: peripheral blood. DNA for the CDR3: TGTGCCAGCAGAGACTCGCGGATGAACACCGGGGAGCTGTTTTTT. Its translation is CASRDSRMNTGELFF.